This entry describes one T cell receptor (beta chain). The target antigen is unknown. The TCR beta CDR3 regions underwent amplification using RNA transcripts as the source. A set of HTBI primers served as the primers for a first-round RT-PCR of the TCR CDR3. Each CDR3 protein gets one entry after TCRdb re-called the multiplex PCR reads with MiXCR. The data show about 360,000 distinct CDR3 sequences, about 13% seen once. This record comes from a study of T cells in Graves' hyperthyroidism and ophthalmopathy. The study's findings and limits: In blood, most of the thyroid clonotypes expanded above 0.001 were also present. The model anticipated ophthalmopathy a median approximately six months pre-onset. Stable hyperthyroidism was told apart from ophthalmopathy by a model built on 13 V-J features.

The CDR3 has 18 amino acids. Unmatched junction bases numbered 17, after V lost 8 bases and J lost 1 base. Germline CDR1 and CDR2: MNHNS and SASEGT. Clinical symptoms, serum thyroxine and TRAb, thyroid ultrasound and orbital computed tomography together formed the diagnostic basis. The J gene is TRBJ2-1, the V gene TRBV6-1; 7 nucleotides line up with TRBD2. The TCR was taken from a woman aged 18-30 years with Graves' hyperthyroidism. The sample comprised blood. The CDR3 bases are TGTGCCAGCTCCCGGACGGGGAGGGGAAGAAATTCCTACAATGAGCAGTTCTTC. This translates into CASSRTGRGRNSYNEQFF.